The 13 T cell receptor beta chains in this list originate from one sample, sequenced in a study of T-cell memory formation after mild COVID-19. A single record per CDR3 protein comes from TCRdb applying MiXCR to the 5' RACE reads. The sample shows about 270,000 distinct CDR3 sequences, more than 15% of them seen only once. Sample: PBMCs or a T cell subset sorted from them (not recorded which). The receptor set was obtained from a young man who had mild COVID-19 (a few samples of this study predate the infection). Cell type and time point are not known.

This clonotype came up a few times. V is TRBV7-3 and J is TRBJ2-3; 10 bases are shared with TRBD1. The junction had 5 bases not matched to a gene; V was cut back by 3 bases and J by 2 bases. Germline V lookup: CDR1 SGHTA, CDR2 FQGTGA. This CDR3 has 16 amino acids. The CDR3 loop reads CASSLGQGSYTDTQYF. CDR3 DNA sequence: TGTGCCAGCAGCTTGGGACAGGGGTCCTACACAGATACGCAGTATTTT.

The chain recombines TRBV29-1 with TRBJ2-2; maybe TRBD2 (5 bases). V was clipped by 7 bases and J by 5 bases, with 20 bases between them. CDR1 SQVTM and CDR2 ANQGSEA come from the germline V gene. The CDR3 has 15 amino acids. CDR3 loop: CSAAEGASKTGELFF. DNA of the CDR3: TGCAGCGCTGCTGAGGGCGCGAGTAAGACCGGGGAGCTGTTTTTT.

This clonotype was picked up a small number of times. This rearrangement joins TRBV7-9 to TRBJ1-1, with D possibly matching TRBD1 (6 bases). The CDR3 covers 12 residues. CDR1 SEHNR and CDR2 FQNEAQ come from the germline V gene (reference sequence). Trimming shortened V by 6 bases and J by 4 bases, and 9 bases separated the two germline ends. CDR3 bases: TGTGCCAGCAGAAGGGGGATCACTGAAGCTTTCTTT. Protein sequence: CASRRGITEAFF.

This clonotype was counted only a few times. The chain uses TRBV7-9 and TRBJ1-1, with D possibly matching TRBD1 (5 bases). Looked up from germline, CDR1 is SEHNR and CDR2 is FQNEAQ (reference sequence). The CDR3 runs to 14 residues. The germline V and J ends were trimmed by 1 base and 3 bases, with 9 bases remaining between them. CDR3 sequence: CASSLVGEDTEAFF. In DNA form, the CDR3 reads TGTGCCAGCAGCTTAGTAGGGGAAGACACTGAAGCTTTCTTT.

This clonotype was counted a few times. CDR3 coding DNA: TGTGCCACCAGCAGAGTAGGCGCGGGGGAGCTGTTTTTT. It yields the protein CATSRVGAGELFF. The J gene is TRBJ2-2, the V gene TRBV15; no clear D gene. V lost 1 base and J 8 bases, leaving 8 bases between the germline ends. The CDR3 spans 13 residues. In germline, CDR1 is LNHNV, CDR2 YYDKDF (reference sequence).

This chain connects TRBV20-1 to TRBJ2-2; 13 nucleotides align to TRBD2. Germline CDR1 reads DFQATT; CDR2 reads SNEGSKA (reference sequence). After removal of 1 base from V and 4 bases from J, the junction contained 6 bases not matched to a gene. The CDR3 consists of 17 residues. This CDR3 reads CSARATSGGRGTGELFF. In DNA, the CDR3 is TGCAGTGCTAGAGCGACTAGCGGGGGGCGGGGCACCGGGGAGCTGTTTTTT.

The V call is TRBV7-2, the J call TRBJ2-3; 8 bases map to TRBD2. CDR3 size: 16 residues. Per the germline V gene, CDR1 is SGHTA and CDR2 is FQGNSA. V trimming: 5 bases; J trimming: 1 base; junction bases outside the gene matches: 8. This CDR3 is CASSIAGGPGTDTQYF. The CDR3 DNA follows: TGTGCCAGCAGCATCGCGGGGGGCCCCGGCACAGATACGCAGTATTTT.

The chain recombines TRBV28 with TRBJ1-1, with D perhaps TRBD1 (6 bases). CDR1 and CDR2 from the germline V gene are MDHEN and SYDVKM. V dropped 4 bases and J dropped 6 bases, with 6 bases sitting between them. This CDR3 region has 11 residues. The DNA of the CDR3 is TGTGCCAGCAGTTGGGGGCCTGAAGCTTTCTTT. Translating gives CASSWGPEAFF.

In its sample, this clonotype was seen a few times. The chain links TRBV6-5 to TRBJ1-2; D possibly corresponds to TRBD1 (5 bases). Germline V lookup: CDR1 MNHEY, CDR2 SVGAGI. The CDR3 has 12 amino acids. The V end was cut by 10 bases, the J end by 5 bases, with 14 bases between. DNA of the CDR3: TGTGCCACCAGGGTGGTAGGGTATGGCTACACCTTC. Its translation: CATRVVGYGYTF.

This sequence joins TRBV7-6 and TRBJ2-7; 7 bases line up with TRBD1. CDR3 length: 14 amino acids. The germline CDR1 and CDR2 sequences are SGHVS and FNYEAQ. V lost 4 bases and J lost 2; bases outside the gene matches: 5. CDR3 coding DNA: TGTGCCAGCAGCTCCCGGACAGGCACCTACGAGCAGTACTTC. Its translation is CASSSRTGTYEQYF.

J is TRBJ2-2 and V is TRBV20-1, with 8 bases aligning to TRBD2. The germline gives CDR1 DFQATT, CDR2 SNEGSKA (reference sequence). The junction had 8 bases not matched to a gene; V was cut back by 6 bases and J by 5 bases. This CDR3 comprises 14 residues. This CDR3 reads CSATPGLGTGELFF. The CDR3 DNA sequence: TGCAGTGCGACGCCGGGACTAGGGACCGGGGAGCTGTTTTTT.

CDR3 residues: CAISEATGVGRTDTQYF. The DNA of the CDR3 is TGTGCCATCAGTGAAGCCACAGGGGTCGGGCGCACAGATACGCAGTATTTT. The chain is built from TRBV10-3 and TRBJ2-3, with TRBD1 matching 7 bases. The CDR3 is 17 amino acids. Germline CDR1 ENHRY, CDR2 SYGVKD. The junction had 10 bases not matched to a gene; V was cut back by 3 bases and J by 1 base.

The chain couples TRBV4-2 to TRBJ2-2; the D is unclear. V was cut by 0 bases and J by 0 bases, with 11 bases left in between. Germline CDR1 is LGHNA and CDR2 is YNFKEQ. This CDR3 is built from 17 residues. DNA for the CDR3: TGTGCCAGCAGCCAAGATACGGGCGACGCGAACACCGGGGAGCTGTTTTTT. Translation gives CASSQDTGDANTGELFF.